This record concerns one T cell receptor (beta chain) sequence. The CDR3 loop spans 14 amino acids. Germline CDR1 is SGHRS and CDR2 is YFSETQ. Trimming took 0 bases from V and 3 from J, leaving 9 bases between them. This specimen belongs to a study of blood T cell repertoires in COVID-19. Looking at the study overall: Whether acute or convalescent, the COVID-19 samples came from the United States, Italy and Spain. PBMCs, B-cell-depleted T cells, or T cells were the source of the cDNA or gDNA that made up the material.

Per the study methods: Counts of nucleated cells, estimated from reference gene primer amplification, were obtained. Profiling relied on immunoSEQ multiplex PCR, and the TCRdb table lists in-frame clones only, not all of them. V, J and clone size are taken as reported in that table, and D and trimming were inferred from the DNA itself. Of some 39,000 clones listed, approximately 91% were seen once; the top ten hold around 5.3%. The TCR comes from a human donor in a cohort sampled during active COVID-19. The chain employs TRBV5-1 and TRBJ1-1; D not resolved. The sequencing input was peripheral blood. This CDR3 is CASSLDLDHTEAFF. The CDR3 region has the DNA TGCGCCAGCAGCTTGGATCTAGACCACACTGAAGCTTTCTTT.